Following are 21 T cell receptor beta chains from one sample sequenced in a study of shared clonotypes between healthy human individuals. The repertoire was sequenced with immunoSEQ multiplex PCR; TCRdb's copy has only in-frame clones and lacks some. Among over a million clones, around 76% were seen once, and the ten largest hold 1.4%. Sequencing used memory CD4+ T cells sorted from blood. Regarding subset: CD45RA-negative fraction. These receptor sequences come from a man aged 18 to 35 in good health.

The V and J genes are TRBV30 and TRBJ1-1, with D unresolved. This CDR3 is 11 amino acids long. V was clipped by 4 bases and J by 1 base, with 4 bases between them. Germline V gene lookup returns CDR1 GTSNPN and CDR2 SVGIG (reference sequence). CDR3 amino acids: CAWNPNTEAFF. CDR3 nucleotide sequence: TGTGCCTGGAATCCGAACACTGAAGCTTTCTTT.

This clone was recorded only once. V usage is TRBV4-1 and J usage is TRBJ1-1, with TRBD1 as a possible D gene (6 bases). Germline-derived CDR1 and CDR2 are MGHRA and YSYEKL. Trimming left V 5 bases short and J 7 bases short, with 14 bases between. This CDR3 contains 13 residues. CDR3 nucleotides: TGCGCCAGCAGCGTGACAGGAGGTTTTGAAGCTTTCTTT. Translated, it gives CASSVTGGFEAFF.

This rearrangement joins TRBV6-1 to TRBJ1-1, with D unresolved. There are 13 residues in the CDR3. Germline CDR1 reads MNHNS; CDR2 reads SASEGT. V lost 3 bases to trimming and J lost 3 bases, with 8 bases between them. CDR3 coding DNA: TGTGCCAGCAGTGAGGGGTTATACACTGAAGCTTTCTTT. Translation gives CASSEGLYTEAFF.

This rearrangement joins TRBV10-1 to TRBJ2-1, with 9 bases fitting TRBD1. V shed 7 bases, J shed 4 bases, and the junction held 5 bases outside the gene matches. The CDR3 has 14 amino acids. CDR1 and CDR2 from the germline V gene are WNHNN and SYGVQD (reference sequence). The chain's CDR3 is CASTWDRAYNEQFF. DNA of the CDR3: TGCGCCAGCACTTGGGACAGGGCATACAATGAGCAGTTCTTC.

This chain's CDR3 is CATSRQIQETQYF. The CDR3 coding sequence is TGTGCCACCAGCAGACAAATACAAGAGACCCAGTACTTC. V usage is TRBV15 and J usage is TRBJ2-5; D gene uncertain. V was shortened by 2 bases and J by 2 bases, with 6 bases between the two germline ends. The CDR3 extends over 13 amino acids. Germline assignment: CDR1 LNHNV and CDR2 YYDKDF (reference sequence).

This clone was detected once. The chain combines TRBV28 with TRBJ2-3; unclear D gene. V was clipped by 7 bases and J by 4 bases, with 9 bases between them. CDR3 size: 12 residues. Germline lookup yields CDR1 MDHEN and CDR2 SYDVKM. For the CDR3, the DNA is TGTGCCAGCACTCAGAACTCAGATACGCAGTATTTT. Translation: CASTQNSDTQYF. Drawing the rest from reference TRBV28 and TRBJ2-3, the complete variable domain is DVKVTQSSRYLVKRTGEKVFLECVQDMDHENMFWYRQDPGLGLRLIYFSYDVKMKEKGDIPEGYSVSREKKERFSLILESASTNQTSMYLCASTQNSDTQYFGPGTRLTVL.

In this sample, this clone turned up a few times. The rearrangement uses TRBV4-1 and TRBJ1-5; D perhaps matches TRBD1 (5 bases). The V end lost 1 base, the J end lost 5 bases, and 21 bases lay between the germline ends. The V gene's germline CDR1 is MGHRA and CDR2 YSYEKL. CDR3 length: 18 residues. CDR3: CASSQGGYGVMRDQPQHF. In DNA, the CDR3 is TGCGCCAGCAGCCAAGGGGGGTATGGGGTGATGAGGGATCAGCCCCAGCATTTT.

About this clone itself: Other DNA sequences in this sample translate to the same CDR3. The rearrangement uses TRBV7-2 and TRBJ2-3; D remains ambiguous. Germline V gene data show CDR1 as SGHTA and CDR2 as FQGNSA. This CDR3 comprises 12 residues. The V end lost 5 bases, the J end lost 6 bases, and 9 bases lay between the germline ends. This CDR3 reads CASSSPRDTQYF. The CDR3 nucleotides read TGTGCCAGCAGCAGTCCGAGGGATACGCAGTATTTT.

The chain combines TRBV19 with TRBJ2-7, with a weak D call TRBD1 (5 bases). Germline V gene lookup returns CDR1 LNHDA and CDR2 SQIVND (reference sequence). V lost 3 bases, J lost 1 base, and 13 bases lay in between. This CDR3 is built from 15 residues. The CDR3: CASSMQGVGSYEQYF. In nucleotides, the CDR3 is TGTGCCAGTAGTATGCAGGGTGTCGGGTCCTACGAGCAGTACTTC.

This clone was seen once. The V call is TRBV5-4, the J call TRBJ2-3; D is uncertain. Trimming pared 1 base from V and 1 base from J, leaving 7 bases between. The CDR3 length is 14 residues. Germline V gives CDR1 SGHNT, CDR2 YYREEE (reference sequence). CDR3 loop: CASSLLRGTDTQYF. CDR3 in DNA: TGTGCCAGCAGCTTGCTAAGGGGCACAGATACGCAGTATTTT.

This chain connects TRBV5-1 to TRBJ2-7; 11 bases map to TRBD2. The CDR3 extends over 15 amino acids. Germline V gives CDR1 SGHRS, CDR2 YFSETQ. Trimming removed 5 bases from V and 3 bases from J; junction bases left unmatched: 7. CDR3 amino acids: CASSSLAGGDYEQYF. The CDR3 DNA follows: TGCGCCAGCAGTTCCCTAGCGGGGGGAGACTACGAGCAGTACTTC.

About this clone: The same CDR3 is also encoded by other DNA sequences in this sample. The chain is built from TRBV28 and TRBJ2-7; D ambiguous. The CDR3 loop spans 15 amino acids. Trimming removed 1 base at V and 2 bases at J, with 12 bases between. CDR1 and CDR2 (germline): MDHEN, SYDVKM. DNA of the CDR3: TGTGCCAGCAGTTTATCGCCTGACCGTCCCTACGAGCAGTACTTC. Translated: CASSLSPDRPYEQYF.

This clone was counted a single time. The rearrangement links TRBV30 to TRBJ2-3, with D unclear. The V gene lost 2 bases and the J gene lost 1 base, with 13 bases spanning the gap. CDR3 size: 15 residues. CDR1 is GTSNPN, CDR2 SVGIG, per germline (reference sequence). The CDR3 loop is CAWSLGSRGTDTQYF. The DNA of the CDR3 is TGTGCCTGGAGTCTGGGATCCCGTGGCACAGATACGCAGTATTTT.

The gene calls are TRBV18 and TRBJ2-1, with D unresolved. V lost 3 bases and J 3 bases, leaving 12 bases between the germline ends. The CDR3 has 15 amino acids. Germline V gene data show CDR1 as KGHSH and CDR2 as LQKENI. The CDR3 DNA is TGTGCCAGCTCACCGCCTACCTCGGGCTACAATGAGCAGTTCTTC. Amino acid sequence: CASSPPTSGYNEQFF.

This chain uses TRBV18 with TRBJ2-7; D gene ambiguous. This CDR3 region has 14 residues. Germline V gene lookup returns CDR1 KGHSH and CDR2 LQKENI. The V end was cut by 3 bases, the J end by 5 bases, with 14 bases between. This CDR3 is CASSPPARQHEQYF. The CDR3 nucleotides read TGTGCCAGCTCACCGCCGGCGCGACAACACGAGCAGTACTTC.

Points on this clone: Other DNA variants within this sample encode the same CDR3. This sequence joins TRBV19 and TRBJ1-1; D gene unclear. This CDR3 region has 14 residues. Per germline, CDR1 LNHDA and CDR2 SQIVND (reference sequence). V was shortened by 1 base and J by 2 bases, with 8 bases between the two germline ends. This CDR3 is CASSIGQANTEAFF. The CDR3 DNA is TGTGCCAGTAGTATAGGCCAGGCTAACACTGAAGCTTTCTTT.

This clone was counted once. The rearrangement uses TRBV2 and TRBJ2-7, with 8 bases identical to TRBD2. CDR1 and CDR2 from the germline V gene are SNHLY and FYNNEI. The junction had 9 bases not matched to a gene; V was cut back by 8 bases and J by 0 bases. This CDR3 has 15 residues. CDR3 nucleotides: TGTGCCAGCGCCACGGGGGGGGGACCCTCCTACGAGCAGTACTTC. The encoded protein is CASATGGGPSYEQYF. Complete variable domain (other parts from reference TRBV2 and TRBJ2-7): EPEVTQTPSHQVTQMGQEVILRCVPISNHLYFYWYRQILGQKVEFLVSFYNNEISEKSEIFDDQFSVERPDGSNFTLKIRSTKLEDSAMYFCASATGGGPSYEQYFGPGTRLTVT.

J is TRBJ1-5 and V is TRBV15, with D tentatively TRBD1 (5 bases). The germline V gene has CDR1 LNHNV and CDR2 YYDKDF (reference sequence). The CDR3 runs 16 residues. V was shortened by 0 bases and J by 6 bases, with 15 bases between the two germline ends. In nucleotides, the CDR3 is TGTGCCACCAGCAGAGATTTAATGGGGGAGGCTCAGCCCCAGCATTTT. Amino acids: CATSRDLMGEAQPQHF.

The rearrangement links TRBV28 to TRBJ2-2, with TRBD2 matching over 9 bases. The J segment lost 7 bases and the V segment lost 11 bases, leaving 11 bases of the junction unmatched. Germline V gene data show CDR1 as MDHEN and CDR2 as SYDVKM. This CDR3 is built from 14 residues. The CDR3 coding sequence is TGTGCCTCCCGAGGCGGGGGGGGCGGCGGGGAGCTGTTTTTT. Its translation is CASRGGGGGGELFF.

V gene TRBV29-1 combines with J gene TRBJ2-5; D remains unclear. Deletions cut 3 bases from V and 2 bases from J, with 10 bases between. Germline V lookup: CDR1 SQVTM, CDR2 ANQGSEA. The CDR3 covers 13 residues. The chain's CDR3 is CSVDGSTQETQYF. CDR3 in DNA: TGCAGCGTTGACGGGTCCACACAAGAGACCCAGTACTTC.

V is TRBV6-1 and J is TRBJ1-5; D is unclear. Germline assignment: CDR1 MNHNS and CDR2 SASEGT. CDR3 length equals 15 residues. The V end was cut by 2 bases, the J end by 0 bases, with 8 bases between. Written as DNA, the CDR3 is TGTGCCAGCAGTGAAACGGGTGTTAGCAATCAGCCCCAGCATTTT. Translated: CASSETGVSNQPQHF.